This T cell receptor beta chain derives from a study of cytotoxic CD8 clonotypes in ibrutinib-treated CLL. The table came from immunoSEQ multiplex PCR; TCRdb's copy has only in-frame clones and leaves some out. The sample records about 120,000 clones, approximately 56% being singletons. Trimming took off 1 base at V and 8 bases at J, with 8 bases between the two ends. Germline CDR1 and CDR2: KGHSH and LQKENI. The length of the CDR3 is 12 residues. The specimen was PBMCs, collected after 24 months of ibrutinib treatment. The V gene is TRBV18, the J gene TRBJ1-1; D unresolved. This clonotype originated in a human donor with chronic lymphocytic leukemia. The CDR3 region is CASSPRAREAFF. The CDR3 DNA reads as TGTGCCAGCTCACCACGGGCCCGAGAAGCTTTCTTT.